The 12 T cell receptor beta chains below all came from one sample that was sequenced in a study of T cell changes during pregnancy in multiple sclerosis. The data were produced by immunoSEQ multiplex PCR, yet TCRdb's version contains in-frame clones alone and is incomplete. Seen here are 45,000 to 65,000 clones, roughly 90% observed once, and the top ten hold 0.45% to 0.65%. The source material was CD4+ T cells from peripheral blood mononuclear cells, sampled after pregnancy. The receptors here all came from a female donor with multiple sclerosis, enrolled in a pregnancy study.

The rearrangement links TRBV7-2 to TRBJ2-1, with 15 bases that match TRBD2. The V and J ends lost 5 bases and 6 bases, in that order; junction bases with no gene match: 11. This CDR3 contains 18 residues. Germline CDR1 SGHTA, CDR2 FQGNSA. CDR3: CASSRVPGLAGGFNEQFF. The DNA of the CDR3 is TGTGCCAGCAGCCGCGTCCCGGGACTAGCGGGAGGTTTCAATGAGCAGTTCTTC.

The rearrangement joins TRBV28 to TRBJ2-5; tentative D call: TRBD1 (6 bases). The ends were cut back, 5 bases at V and 1 base at J, with 14 bases in the middle. Per germline, CDR1 MDHEN and CDR2 SYDVKM. This CDR3 is built from 15 residues. This CDR3 is CASSTIVGGQETQYF. The DNA for the CDR3 is TGTGCCAGCAGTACGATTGTAGGGGGCCAAGAGACCCAGTACTTC. Complete variable domain (other parts from reference TRBV28 and TRBJ2-5): DVKVTQSSRYLVKRTGEKVFLECVQDMDHENMFWYRQDPGLGLRLIYFSYDVKMKEKGDIPEGYSVSREKKERFSLILESASTNQTSMYLCASSTIVGGQETQYFGPGTRLLVL.

The rearrangement links TRBV12-5 to TRBJ2-7, with TRBD2 identical over 11 bases. The V gene's germline CDR1 is LGHNT and CDR2 FRNRAP. This CDR3 has 20 amino acids. The trim removed 3 bases at V and 2 bases at J, leaving 18 bases unmatched. CDR3 nucleotides: TGTGCTAGTGGTTTCCCCACCGACAGCTACGGGACTAGCGGAACCTACGAGCAGTACTTC. Its translation is CASGFPTDSYGTSGTYEQYF.

This rearrangement joins TRBV7-9 to TRBJ2-1; 10 bases are shared with TRBD2. The CDR3 runs to 16 residues. V lost 5 bases to trimming and J lost 1 base; unmatched junction nucleotides: 5. Germline lookup yields CDR1 SEHNR and CDR2 FQNEAQ (reference sequence). In DNA form, the CDR3 reads TGTGCCAGCAGCACAATACTAGCGGGGTCCTACAATGAGCAGTTCTTC. This codes for CASSTILAGSYNEQFF.

The chain uses TRBV4-3 and TRBJ2-2, with TRBD2 matching 8 bases. The germline V gene has CDR1 LGHNA and CDR2 YSLEER. The CDR3 length is 16 residues. The J segment lost 4 bases and the V segment lost 3 bases, leaving 7 bases of the junction unmatched. The CDR3 region is CASSQGTSGGTGELFF. DNA of the CDR3: TGCGCCAGCAGCCAGGGGACGAGCGGGGGCACCGGGGAGCTGTTTTTT.

The chain has TRBV11-1 and TRBJ2-1, with 15 bases aligning to TRBD2. Germline CDR1 reads SGHAT; CDR2 reads FQDESV (reference sequence). V trimming: 8 bases; J trimming: 8 bases; junction bases outside the gene matches: 10. This CDR3 is 16 amino acids long. The CDR3 sequence: CASQPRTSGRDHEQFF. DNA for the CDR3: TGTGCCAGCCAGCCCCGGACTAGCGGGAGGGACCATGAGCAGTTCTTC.

The rearrangement links TRBV14 to TRBJ2-1, with D perhaps TRBD2 (7 bases). Trimming left V 2 bases short and J 6 bases short, with 17 bases between. CDR3 length: 16 amino acids. Germline V CDR1 and CDR2: SGHDN, FVKESK. The CDR3 here is CASSQLGGAFPNEQFF. The CDR3 DNA reads as TGTGCCAGCAGCCAACTAGGGGGGGCATTCCCCAATGAGCAGTTCTTC.

The genes are TRBV30 and TRBJ1-1, with D possibly matching TRBD1 (5 bases). V lost 4 bases to trimming and J lost 5 bases, with 20 bases between them. Per germline, CDR1 GTSNPN and CDR2 SVGIG (reference sequence). The CDR3 runs to 15 residues. The CDR3 reads CAWTPRRGVSTEAFF. The CDR3 coding sequence is TGTGCCTGGACCCCGCGGCGGGGGGTTAGTACTGAAGCTTTCTTT.

DNA of the CDR3: TGTGCCAGCAGTTTGACTCGCCCCAACACAGATACGCAGTATTTT. Its protein product is CASSLTRPNTDTQYF. J is TRBJ2-3 and V is TRBV27, with D unresolved. Trimming shortened V by 3 bases and J by 2 bases, and 12 bases separated the two germline ends. CDR1 and CDR2 (germline): MNHEY, SMNVEV (reference sequence). CDR3 length: 15 amino acids.

The gene calls are TRBV6-4 and TRBJ2-1, with a weak D call TRBD2 (5 bases). V lost 3 bases and J lost 0, with 9 bases in between. Germline lookup yields CDR1 MRHNA and CDR2 SNTAGT. The CDR3 runs to 15 residues. CDR3 sequence: CASSETGNSYNEQFF. For the CDR3, the DNA is TGTGCCAGCAGTGAGACCGGGAACTCCTACAATGAGCAGTTCTTC.

The CDR3 DNA is TGCGCCAGCAGCTTGGCGGGGGGGGATTACAATGAGCAGTTCTTC. Protein product: CASSLAGGDYNEQFF. The chain combines TRBV5-1 with TRBJ2-1; 8 bases map to TRBD2. J lost 4 bases, V lost 0 bases, and 3 bases had no gene match. The CDR3 is 15 amino acids. Germline assignment: CDR1 SGHRS and CDR2 YFSETQ.

V is TRBV9 and J is TRBJ2-1; 7 bases line up with TRBD2. Germline loops: CDR1 SGDLS, CDR2 YYNGEE. Germline trimming cut 2 bases from V and 6 bases from J; bases unmatched to any gene: 8. The CDR3 runs 15 residues. For the CDR3, the DNA is TGTGCCAGCAGCGTGAGGGAGGGCCTTTTCAATGAGCAGTTCTTC. It translates to CASSVREGLFNEQFF.